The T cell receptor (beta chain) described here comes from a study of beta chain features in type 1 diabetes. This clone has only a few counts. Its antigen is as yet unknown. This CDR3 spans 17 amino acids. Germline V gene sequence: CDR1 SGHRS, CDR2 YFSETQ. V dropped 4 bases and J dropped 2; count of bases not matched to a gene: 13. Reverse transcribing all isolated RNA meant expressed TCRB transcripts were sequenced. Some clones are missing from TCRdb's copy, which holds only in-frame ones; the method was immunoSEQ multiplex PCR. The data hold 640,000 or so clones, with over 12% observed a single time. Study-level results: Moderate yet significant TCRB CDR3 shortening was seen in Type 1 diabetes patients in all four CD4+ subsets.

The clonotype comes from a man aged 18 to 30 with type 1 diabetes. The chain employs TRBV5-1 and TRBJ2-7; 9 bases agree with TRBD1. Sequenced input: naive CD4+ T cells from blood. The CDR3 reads CASSRYSGQGGPYEQYF. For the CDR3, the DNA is TGCGCCAGCAGCCGATACTCGGGACAGGGCGGGCCCTACGAGCAGTACTTC.